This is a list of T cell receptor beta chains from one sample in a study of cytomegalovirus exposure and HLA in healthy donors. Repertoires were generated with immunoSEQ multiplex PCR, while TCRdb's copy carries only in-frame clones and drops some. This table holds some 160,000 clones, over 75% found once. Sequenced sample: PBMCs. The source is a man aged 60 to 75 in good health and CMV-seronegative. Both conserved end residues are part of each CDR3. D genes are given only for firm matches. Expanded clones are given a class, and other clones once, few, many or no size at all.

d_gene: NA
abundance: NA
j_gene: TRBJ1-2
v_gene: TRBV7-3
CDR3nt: TGTGCCAGCAGCCGGGACACCCCTAACTATGGCTACACCTTC
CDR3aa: CASSRDTPNYGYTF

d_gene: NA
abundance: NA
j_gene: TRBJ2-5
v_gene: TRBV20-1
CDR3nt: TGCAGTGCTAGGCCAGGGGAGACCCAGTACTTC
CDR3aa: CSARPGETQYF

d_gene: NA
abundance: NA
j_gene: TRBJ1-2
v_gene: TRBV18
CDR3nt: TGTGCCAGCTCACCTACGACAGCCTTAAATGGCTACACCTTC
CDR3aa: CASSPTTALNGYTF

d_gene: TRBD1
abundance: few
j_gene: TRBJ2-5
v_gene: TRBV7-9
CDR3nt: TGTGCCAGCAGCGCTGGACAGGGGAGGGAAACCCAGTACTTC
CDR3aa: CASSAGQGRETQYF

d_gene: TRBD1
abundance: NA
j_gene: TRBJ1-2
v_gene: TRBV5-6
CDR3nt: TGTGCCAGCAGCTTGGATCAGGGGGGCACATTTAACTATGGCTACACCTTC
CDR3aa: CASSLDQGGTFNYGYTF

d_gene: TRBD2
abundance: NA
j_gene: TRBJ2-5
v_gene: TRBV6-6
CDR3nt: TGTGCCAGCAGTTACGGTCTAGCGGGACTCCAAGAGACCCAGTACTTC
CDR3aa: CASSYGLAGLQETQYF

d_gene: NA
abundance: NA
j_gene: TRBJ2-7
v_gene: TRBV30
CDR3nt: TGTGCCTGGAGTGTAATTCCTAGCAACTACGAGCAGTACTTC
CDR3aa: CAWSVIPSNYEQYF

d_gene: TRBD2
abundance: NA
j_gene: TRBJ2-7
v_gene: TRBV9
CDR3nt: TGTGCCAGCAGCGTAGCTACGGCTAGCGGGAGTAACGGCGAGCAGTACTTC
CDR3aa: CASSVATASGSNGEQYF

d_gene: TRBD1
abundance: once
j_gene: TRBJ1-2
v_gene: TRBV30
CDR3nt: TGTGGGGCACCACAGGGGGGTAACTATGGCTACACCTTC
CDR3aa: CGAPQGGNYGYTF

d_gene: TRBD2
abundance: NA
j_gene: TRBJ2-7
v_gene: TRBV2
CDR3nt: TGTGCCAGCAGTGAGGTAGCGGGCTTCTACGAGCAGTACTTC
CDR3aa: CASSEVAGFYEQYF

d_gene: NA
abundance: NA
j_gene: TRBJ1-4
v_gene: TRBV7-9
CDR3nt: TGTGCCAGCAGCTTAGGGGCGGGGGCGTATGAAAAACTGTTTTTT
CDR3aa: CASSLGAGAYEKLFF

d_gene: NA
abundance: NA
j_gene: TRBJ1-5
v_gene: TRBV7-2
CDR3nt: TGTGCCAGCAGTTATAGCAATCAGCCCCAGCATTTT
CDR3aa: CASSYSNQPQHF

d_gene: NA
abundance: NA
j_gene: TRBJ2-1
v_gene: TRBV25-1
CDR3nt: TGTGCCAGCAGTTGGTGGGAGACCTACAATGAGCAGTTCTTC
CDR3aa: CASSWWETYNEQFF

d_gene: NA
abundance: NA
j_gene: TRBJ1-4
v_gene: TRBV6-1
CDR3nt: TGTGCCAGCAGACCCGGAGGGACTAATGAAAAACTGTTTTTT
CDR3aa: CASRPGGTNEKLFF

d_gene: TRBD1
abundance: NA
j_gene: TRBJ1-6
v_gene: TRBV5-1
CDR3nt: TGCGCCAGCAGCTTATGGGACAGAGGGGGCTCACCCCTCCACTTT
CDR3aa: CASSLWDRGGSPLHF

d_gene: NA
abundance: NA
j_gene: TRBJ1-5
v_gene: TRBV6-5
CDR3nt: TGTGCCAGCAGTCGCGACAGATATCAGCCCCAGCATTTT
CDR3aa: CASSRDRYQPQHF

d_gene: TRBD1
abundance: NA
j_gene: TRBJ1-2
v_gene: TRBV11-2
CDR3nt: TGTGCCAGCAGCTTAAATGCGGGACAGGGCAGTCGCTACACCTTC
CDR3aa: CASSLNAGQGSRYTF

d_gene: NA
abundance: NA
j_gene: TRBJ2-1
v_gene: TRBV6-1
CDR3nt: TGTGCCAGCAGCGAAGTAAGGGGGTCCTACAATGAGCAGTTCTTC
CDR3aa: CASSEVRGSYNEQFF

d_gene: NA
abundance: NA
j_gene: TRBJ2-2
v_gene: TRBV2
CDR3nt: TGTGCCAGCAGTCCACCGCGGGTTGCGGGGCCCGGGGAGCTGTTTTTT
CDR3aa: CASSPPRVAGPGELFF

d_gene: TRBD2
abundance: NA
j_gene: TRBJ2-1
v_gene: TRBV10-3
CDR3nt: TGTGCCATCAGTCGAGAAGGACTAGCGGGGGCTGTATACAATGAGCAGTTCTTC
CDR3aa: CAISREGLAGAVYNEQFF

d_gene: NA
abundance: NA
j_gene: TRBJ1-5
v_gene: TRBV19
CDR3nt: TGTGCCAGTAGTATCGGTTTCAATCAGCCCCAGCATTTT
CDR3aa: CASSIGFNQPQHF

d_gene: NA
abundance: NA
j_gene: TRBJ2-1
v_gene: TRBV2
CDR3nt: TGTGCCAGCAGAAAAGGACAGACCACCTACAATGAGCAGTTCTTC
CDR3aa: CASRKGQTTYNEQFF

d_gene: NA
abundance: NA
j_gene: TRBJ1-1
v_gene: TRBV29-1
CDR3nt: TGCAGCGCCCAATCCCGCAGAAACACTGAAGCTTTCTTT
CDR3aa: CSAQSRRNTEAFF

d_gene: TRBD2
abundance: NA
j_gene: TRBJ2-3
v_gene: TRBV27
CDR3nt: TGTGCCAGCAGTTTACTGAGCGGGAAGATAGATACGCAGTATTTT
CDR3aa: CASSLLSGKIDTQYF

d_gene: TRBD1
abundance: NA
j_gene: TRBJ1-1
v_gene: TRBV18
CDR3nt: TGTGCCAGCTCACGAACGGGACAGGGGGGCGGCACTGAAGCTTTCTTT
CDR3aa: CASSRTGQGGGTEAFF

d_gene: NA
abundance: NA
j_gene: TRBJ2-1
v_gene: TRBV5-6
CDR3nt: TGTGCCAGCAGCTATGCGGGGACGGGTGGGGAGGAGCAGTTCTTC
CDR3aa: CASSYAGTGGEEQFF

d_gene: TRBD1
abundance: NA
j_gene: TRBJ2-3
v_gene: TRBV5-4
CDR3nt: TGTGCCAGCAGCCCGCCGGGACAGGGCGCTAGCACAGATACGCAGTATTTT
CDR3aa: CASSPPGQGASTDTQYF

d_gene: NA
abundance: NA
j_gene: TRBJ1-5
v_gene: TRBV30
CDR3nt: TGTGCCTGGAGTGAGGGGCAGTACAATCAGCCCCAGCATTTT
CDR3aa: CAWSEGQYNQPQHF

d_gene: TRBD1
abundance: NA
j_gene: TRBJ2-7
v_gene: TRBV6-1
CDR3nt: TGTGCCAACGGACAGGGCCCGGGGGAGCAGTACTTC
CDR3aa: CANGQGPGEQYF

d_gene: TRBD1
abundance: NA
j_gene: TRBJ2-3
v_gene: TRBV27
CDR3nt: TGTGCCAGCAGTAAGACAGGGCCAGATACGCAGTATTTT
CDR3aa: CASSKTGPDTQYF

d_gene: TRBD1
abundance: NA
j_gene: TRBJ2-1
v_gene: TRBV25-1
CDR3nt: TGTGCCAGCAGTGACTTGACAGGGGGTTACAATGAGCAGTTCTTC
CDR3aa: CASSDLTGGYNEQFF

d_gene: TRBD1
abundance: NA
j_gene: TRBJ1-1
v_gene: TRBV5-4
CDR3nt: TGTGCCAGCAAAGGAAAACCGGGACAGGGGGCTTTGGACACTGAAGCTTTCTTT
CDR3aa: CASKGKPGQGALDTEAFF

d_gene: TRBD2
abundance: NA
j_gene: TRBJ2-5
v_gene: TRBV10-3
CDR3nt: TGTGCCATCAGTGGCGGGAGGGAAGAGACCCAGTACTTC
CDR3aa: CAISGGREETQYF

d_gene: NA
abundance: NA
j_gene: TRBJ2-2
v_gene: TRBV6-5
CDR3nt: TGTGCCAGCAGGGGACTCGATAACACCGGGGAGCTGTTTTTT
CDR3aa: CASRGLDNTGELFF

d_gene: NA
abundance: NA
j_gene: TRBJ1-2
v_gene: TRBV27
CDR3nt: TGTGCCAGCAGTTTATTGAAACCGGGTCGAGGCTACACCTTC
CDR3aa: CASSLLKPGRGYTF

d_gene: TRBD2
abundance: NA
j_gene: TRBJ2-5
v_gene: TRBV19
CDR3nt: TGTGCCAGTAGTATGAGAGCGGGGGGGTTGGAGGAGACCCAGTACTTC
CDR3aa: CASSMRAGGLEETQYF

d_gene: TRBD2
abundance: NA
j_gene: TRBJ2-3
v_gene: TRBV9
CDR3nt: TGTGCCAGCAGCGCGTTAGCGGGAGGAGGGGCCTACACAGATACGCAGTATTTT
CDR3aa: CASSALAGGGAYTDTQYF

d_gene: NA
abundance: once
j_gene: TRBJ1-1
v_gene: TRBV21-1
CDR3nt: TGTGCCAGCAGCAAAGGGACCGGAGGCGACACTGAAGCTTTCTTT
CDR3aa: CASSKGTGGDTEAFF

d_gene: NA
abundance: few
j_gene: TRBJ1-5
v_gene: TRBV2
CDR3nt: TGTGCCAGCACAAGGGACATCAATCAGCCCCAGCATTTT
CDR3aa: CASTRDINQPQHF

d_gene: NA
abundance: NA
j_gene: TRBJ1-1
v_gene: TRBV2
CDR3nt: TGTGCCAGTCAAAAGCTGGTAGAACTGAACACTGAAGCTTTCTTT
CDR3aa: CASQKLVELNTEAFF

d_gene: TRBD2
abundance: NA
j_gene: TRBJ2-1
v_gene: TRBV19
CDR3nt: TGTGCCAGTAGGGGGACTAGCGGGAACGAGCAGTTCTTC
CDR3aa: CASRGTSGNEQFF

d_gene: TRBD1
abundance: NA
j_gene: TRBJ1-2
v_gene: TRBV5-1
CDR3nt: TGCGCCAGCAGTCGAACAGGGGACCCCTATGGCTACACCTTC
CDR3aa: CASSRTGDPYGYTF

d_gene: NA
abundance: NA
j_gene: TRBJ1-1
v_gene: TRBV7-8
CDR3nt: TGTGCCAGCAGCTACAGGGTCGAGAACACTGAAGCTTTCTTT
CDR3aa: CASSYRVENTEAFF

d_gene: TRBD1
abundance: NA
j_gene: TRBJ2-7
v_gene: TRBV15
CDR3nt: TGTGCCACCAGCAGCGACAGGGCTGGGCAGTACTTC
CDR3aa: CATSSDRAGQYF

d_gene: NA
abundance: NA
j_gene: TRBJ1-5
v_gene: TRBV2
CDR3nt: TGTGCCAGCAGTGAAGGAGGGAGCGCCTTTTCGCCCCAGCATTTT
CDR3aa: CASSEGGSAFSPQHF

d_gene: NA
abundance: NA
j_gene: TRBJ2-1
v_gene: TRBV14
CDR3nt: TGTGCCAGCAGCCAAGAAGGGAGGAGGAGCTCCTACAATGAGCAGTTCTTC
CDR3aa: CASSQEGRRSSYNEQFF

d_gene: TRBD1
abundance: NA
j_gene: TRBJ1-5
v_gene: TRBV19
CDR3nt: TGTGCCAGTAGTATATCACGGACAGGGTATGAGCCCCAGCATTTT
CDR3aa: CASSISRTGYEPQHF

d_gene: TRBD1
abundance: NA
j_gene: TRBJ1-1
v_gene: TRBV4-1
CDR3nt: TGCGCCAGCAGCCAAGAAGGGCAGGGGGCCCTGTGGACGAACACTGAAGCTTTCTTT
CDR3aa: CASSQEGQGALWTNTEAFF

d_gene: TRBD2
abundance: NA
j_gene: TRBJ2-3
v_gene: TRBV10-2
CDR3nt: TGCGCCAGCAGTGACGCGGGGGGCACAGATACGCAGTATTTT
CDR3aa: CASSDAGGTDTQYF

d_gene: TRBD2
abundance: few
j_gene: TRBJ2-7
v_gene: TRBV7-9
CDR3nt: TGTGCCAGCAGCGACGGTCCCGGGACTAGCGGGAGCTACTCCTACGAGCAGTACTTC
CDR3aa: CASSDGPGTSGSYSYEQYF